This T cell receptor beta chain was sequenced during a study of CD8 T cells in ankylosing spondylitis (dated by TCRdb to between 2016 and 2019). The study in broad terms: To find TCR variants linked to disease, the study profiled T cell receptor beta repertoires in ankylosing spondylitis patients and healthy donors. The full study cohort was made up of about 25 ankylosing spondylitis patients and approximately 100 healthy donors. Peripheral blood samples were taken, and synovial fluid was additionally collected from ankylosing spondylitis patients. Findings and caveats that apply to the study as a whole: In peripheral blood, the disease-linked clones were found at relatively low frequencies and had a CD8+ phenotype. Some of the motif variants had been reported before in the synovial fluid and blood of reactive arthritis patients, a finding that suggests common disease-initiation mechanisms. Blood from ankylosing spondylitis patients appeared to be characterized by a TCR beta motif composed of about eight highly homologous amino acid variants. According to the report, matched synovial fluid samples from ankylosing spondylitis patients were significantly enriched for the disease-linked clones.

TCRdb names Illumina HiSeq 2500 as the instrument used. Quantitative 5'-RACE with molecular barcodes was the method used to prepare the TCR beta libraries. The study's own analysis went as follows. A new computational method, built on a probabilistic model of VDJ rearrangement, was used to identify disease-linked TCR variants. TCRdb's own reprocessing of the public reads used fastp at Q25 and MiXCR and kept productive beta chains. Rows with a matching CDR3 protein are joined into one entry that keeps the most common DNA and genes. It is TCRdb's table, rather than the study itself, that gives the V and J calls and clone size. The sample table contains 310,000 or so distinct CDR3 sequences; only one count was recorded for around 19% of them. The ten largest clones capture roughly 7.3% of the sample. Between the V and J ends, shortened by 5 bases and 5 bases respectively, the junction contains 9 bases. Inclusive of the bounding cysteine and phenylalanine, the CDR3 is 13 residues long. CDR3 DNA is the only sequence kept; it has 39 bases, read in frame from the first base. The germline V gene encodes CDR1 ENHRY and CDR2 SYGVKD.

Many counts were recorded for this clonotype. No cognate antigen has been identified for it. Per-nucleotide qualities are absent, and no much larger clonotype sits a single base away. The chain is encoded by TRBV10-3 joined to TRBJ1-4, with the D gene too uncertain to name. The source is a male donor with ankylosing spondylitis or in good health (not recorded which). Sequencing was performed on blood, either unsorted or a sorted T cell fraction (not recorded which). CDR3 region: CAISPGPNEKLFF. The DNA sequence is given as TGTGCCATCAGTCCGGGTCCCAATGAAAAACTGTTTTTT.